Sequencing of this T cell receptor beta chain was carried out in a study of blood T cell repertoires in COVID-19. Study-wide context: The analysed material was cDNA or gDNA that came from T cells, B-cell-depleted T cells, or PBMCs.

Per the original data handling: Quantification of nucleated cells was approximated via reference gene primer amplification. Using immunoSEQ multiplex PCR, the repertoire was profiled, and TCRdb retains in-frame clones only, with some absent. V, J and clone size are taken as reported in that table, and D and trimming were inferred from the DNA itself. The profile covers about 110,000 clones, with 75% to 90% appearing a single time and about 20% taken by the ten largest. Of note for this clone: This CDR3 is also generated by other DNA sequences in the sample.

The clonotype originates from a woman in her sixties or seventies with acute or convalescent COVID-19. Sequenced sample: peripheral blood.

CDR3 coding DNA: TGTGCCAGCAGCCAAGGAAGGAGCGGGAACACTGAAGCTTTCTTT. This codes for CASSQGRSGNTEAFF. The gene calls are TRBV3-1 (or the pseudogene TRBV3-2) and TRBJ1-1; D remains unclear. Trimming shortened V by 1 base and J by 1 base, and 10 bases separated the two germline ends. The CDR3 is 15 amino acids. CDR1 and CDR2 (germline): LGHDT, YNNKEL (reference sequence).